The 14 T cell receptor beta chains given below trace back to one sample, sequenced in a study of shared clonotypes between healthy human individuals. Profiling relied on immunoSEQ multiplex PCR, and the TCRdb table lists in-frame clones only, not all of them. Of millions of clones listed, roughly 94% are singletons. Sequencing used naive CD4+ T cells sorted from blood. The subset: CD45RA+ positively selected. Every receptor here comes from a man younger than 30 in good health.

The chain has TRBV6-5 and TRBJ1-1, with D perhaps TRBD1 (5 bases). From germline, CDR1 is MNHEY and CDR2 SVGAGI. The CDR3 is made up of 13 amino acids. V lost 10 bases to trimming and J lost 4 bases, with 16 bases between them. The CDR3 loop reads CATGRSGGTEAFF. The CDR3 coding sequence is TGTGCCACCGGGCGGAGTGGGGGCACTGAAGCTTTCTTT.

This chain uses TRBV2 with TRBJ2-5; D is unresolved. Germline assignment: CDR1 SNHLY and CDR2 FYNNEI. This CDR3 region has 13 residues. The V end lost 4 bases, the J end lost 5 bases, and 11 bases lay between the germline ends. The CDR3 DNA follows: TGTGCCAGCAGTGGGGGTTTGGAGGAGACCCAGTACTTC. Residues: CASSGGLEETQYF.

This chain uses TRBV10-3 with TRBJ2-7; TRBD1 aligns across 7 bases. The CDR3 is 14 residues long. With V trimmed by 7 bases and J by 3 bases, 9 bases remained unmatched. From germline, CDR1 is ENHRY and CDR2 SYGVKD. CDR3 DNA sequence: TGTGCCATCACCGATGGGACAGTTATCTACGAGCAGTACTTC. This translates into CAITDGTVIYEQYF.

Comment on this clone: Other DNA sequences within the sample encode an identical CDR3. This chain connects TRBV5-1 to TRBJ1-1, with a possible D match to TRBD1 (6 bases). The germline CDR1 and CDR2 sequences are SGHRS and YFSETQ. V was pared by 4 bases and J by 0 bases, with 10 bases between. The CDR3 loop spans 14 amino acids. CDR3: CASSSTGLNTEAFF. The CDR3 coding sequence is TGCGCCAGCAGCAGTACAGGGCTGAACACTGAAGCTTTCTTT.

This chain joins TRBV30 and TRBJ1-6, with a tentative D call TRBD1 (5 bases). Germline V gives CDR1 GTSNPN, CDR2 SVGIG (reference sequence). The CDR3 is made up of 13 amino acids. V was pared by 6 bases and J by 13 bases, with 19 bases between. CDR3 region: CACPPGPAQPLHF. Here the CDR3 DNA reads TGTGCCTGCCCTCCGGGACCCGCTCAGCCCCTCCACTTT. Using reference TRBV30 and TRBJ1-6 for the parts outside the CDR3, the full variable domain is SQTIHQWPATLVQPVGSPLSLECTVEGTSNPNLYWYRQAAGRGLQLLFYSVGIGQISSEVPQNLSASRPQDRQFILSSKKLLLSDSGFYLCACPPGPAQPLHFGNGTRLTVT.

This clone has a single count. The gene calls are TRBV30 and TRBJ1-4, with 7 bases that match TRBD1. The CDR3 spans 13 residues. Germline V gives CDR1 GTSNPN, CDR2 SVGIG (reference sequence). With 3 bases clipped from V and 6 bases from J, the junction kept 4 bases outside the gene matches. The CDR3 reads CAWSRGMYEKLFF. CDR3 in DNA: TGTGCCTGGAGCAGGGGGATGTATGAAAAACTGTTTTTT.

The chain is built from TRBV11-2 and TRBJ1-4, with D unresolved. The CDR3 is 13 amino acids. Trimming pared 3 bases from V and 5 bases from J, leaving 7 bases between. Germline values: CDR1 SGHAT, CDR2 FQNNGV. Here the CDR3 reads CASSFSGNEKLFF. Written as DNA, the CDR3 is TGTGCCAGCAGCTTTTCGGGGAATGAAAAACTGTTTTTT.

The genes are TRBV18 and TRBJ2-2; D might be TRBD1 (5 bases). Germline-derived CDR1 and CDR2 are KGHSH and LQKENI. Trimming took off 0 bases at V and 6 bases at J, with 11 bases between the two ends. The CDR3 sequence is 15 residues long. The CDR3 DNA reads TGTGCCAGCTCACCACCTCAGGGTTATTCCGGGGAGCTGTTTTTT. It codes for CASSPPQGYSGELFF.

The chain links TRBV6-1 to TRBJ1-1, with 7 bases lining up with TRBD1. Germline CDR1 reads MNHNS; CDR2 reads SASEGT. V shed 6 bases and J 3 bases; nucleotides not matched to a gene: 4. This CDR3 has 13 residues. The CDR3, as DNA: TGTGCCAGCAGGCACCAGGGGGACACTGAAGCTTTCTTT. This translates into CASRHQGDTEAFF.

As regards this clone: A read error may account for a junction end that differs from germline. J is TRBJ2-1 and V is TRBV7-7; tentative D call: TRBD2 (6 bases). Germline V CDR1 and CDR2: SSHAT, FNYEAQ (reference sequence). CDR3 length equals 13 residues. CDR3 DNA sequence: TGTGCTAGCAGCCTGGGACTGTACAATGAGCAGTTCTTC. Protein: CASSLGLYNEQFF.

Comments on this clone: Germline is not matched at one junction end, which may reflect a read error. The chain carries TRBV5-5 and TRBJ1-5; D is unresolved. Looked up from germline, CDR1 is SGHKS and CDR2 is YYEKEE (reference sequence). The CDR3 totals 17 residues. The CDR3: CASTLEFGSYSNQPQHF. The CDR3 coding sequence is TGTGCCAGCACCTTGGAGTTCGGGAGTTATAGCAATCAGCCCCAGCATTTT.

As to this clone: The sample carries other DNA sequences with the same CDR3. This sequence joins TRBV5-1 and TRBJ2-2; no reliable D call. The CDR3 extends over 14 amino acids. The V and J ends lost 0 bases and 1 base respectively, with 4 bases between them. Germline V lookup: CDR1 SGHRS, CDR2 YFSETQ. The CDR3 DNA follows: TGCGCCAGCAGCTTGGGTGGGAACACCGGGGAGCTGTTTTTT. The encoded protein is CASSLGGNTGELFF.

This clone was detected once. The genes are TRBV2 and TRBJ2-3; the D gene is possibly TRBD2 (5 bases). Germline V gene lookup returns CDR1 SNHLY and CDR2 FYNNEI. The CDR3 is 13 residues long. V was pared by 7 bases and J by 0 bases, with 8 bases between. CDR3 sequence reads: CASKRDSTDTQYF. CDR3 sequence (DNA): TGTGCCAGCAAGAGGGATAGCACAGATACGCAGTATTTT.

The V and J genes are TRBV10-2 and TRBJ2-3; no clear D gene. The length of the CDR3 is 13 residues. The germline CDR1 and CDR2 sequences are WSHSY and SAAADI. V lost 8 bases and J lost 7, with 16 bases in between. CDR3 in amino acids: CASQADAPNTQYF. CDR3 nucleotides: TGCGCCAGCCAGGCGGACGCACCGAATACGCAGTATTTT.